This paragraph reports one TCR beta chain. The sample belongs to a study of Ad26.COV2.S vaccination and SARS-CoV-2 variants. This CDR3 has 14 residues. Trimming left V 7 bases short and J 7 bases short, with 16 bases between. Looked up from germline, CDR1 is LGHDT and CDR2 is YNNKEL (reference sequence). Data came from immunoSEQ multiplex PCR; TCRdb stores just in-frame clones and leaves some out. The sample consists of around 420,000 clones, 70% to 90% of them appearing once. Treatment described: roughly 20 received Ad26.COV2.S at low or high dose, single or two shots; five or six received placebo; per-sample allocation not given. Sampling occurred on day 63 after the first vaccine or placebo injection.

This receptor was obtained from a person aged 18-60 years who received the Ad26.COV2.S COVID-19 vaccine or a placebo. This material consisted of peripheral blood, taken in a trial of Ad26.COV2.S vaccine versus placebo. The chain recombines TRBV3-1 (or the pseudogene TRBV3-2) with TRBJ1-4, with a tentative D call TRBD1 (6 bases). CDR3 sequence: CASTLGGRGEKLFF. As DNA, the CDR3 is TGTGCCAGCACCCTCGGGGGCAGGGGTGAAAAACTGTTTTTT.